This passage covers 29 T cell receptor beta chains from one sample sequenced in a study of blood T cell repertoires in COVID-19. Sequencing was performed with immunoSEQ multiplex PCR; in TCRdb, only in-frame clones are kept and a portion is missing. The sample shows 95,000 to 150,000 clones, approximately 85% of them seen only once. Sample: peripheral blood. These receptors were collected from a woman aged 80 or over with COVID-19, enrolled during active disease.

The V gene is TRBV6-6, the J gene TRBJ2-7, with 7 bases matching TRBD2. Germline V gives CDR1 MNHNY, CDR2 SVGAGI (reference sequence). This CDR3 has 15 amino acids. V was clipped by 2 bases and J by 0 bases; unmatched bases: 4. The CDR3 DNA sequence: TGTGCCAGCAGTTACCGCTCTAGCGGCTCCTACGAGCAGTACTTC. Its translation: CASSYRSSGSYEQYF.

The V gene is TRBV11-2, the J gene TRBJ2-1; D perhaps matches TRBD2 (5 bases). Germline values: CDR1 SGHAT, CDR2 FQNNGV. CDR3 length: 12 amino acids. V gave up 2 bases and J gave up 7 bases, with 6 bases separating them. Written as DNA, the CDR3 is TGTGCCAGCAGCTTAAGGGAGAATGAGCAGTTCTTC. Its translation is CASSLRENEQFF. Complete variable domain (other parts from reference TRBV11-2 and TRBJ2-1): EAGVAQSPRYKIIEKRQSVAFWCNPISGHATLYWYQQILGQGPKLLIQFQNNGVVDDSQLPKDRFSAERLKGVDSTLKIQPAKLEDSAVYLCASSLRENEQFFGPGTRLTVL.

V and J are TRBV6-5 and TRBJ1-6; maybe TRBD1 (6 bases). CDR3 length: 14 amino acids. Germline V gene data show CDR1 as MNHEY and CDR2 as SVGAGI. With 2 bases removed from V and 9 bases from J, the gap between germline ends came to 11 bases. Here the CDR3 DNA reads TGTGCCAGCAGTTACCTACAGGGAAGTTCACCCCTCCACTTT. Amino acids: CASSYLQGSSPLHF.

This chain joins TRBV5-1 and TRBJ1-2, with 7 bases fitting TRBD1. This CDR3 spans 15 amino acids. V gave up 4 bases and J gave up 6 bases; unmatched junction bases: 12. Germline loops: CDR1 SGHRS, CDR2 YFSETQ. Here the CDR3 reads CASSETSGGQDGYTF. The CDR3 DNA reads TGCGCCAGCAGCGAAACTTCAGGGGGGCAGGATGGCTACACCTTC.

V and J are TRBV6-5 and TRBJ2-7, with D possibly matching TRBD1 (6 bases). The CDR3 contains 13 residues. CDR1 and CDR2 from the germline V gene are MNHEY and SVGAGI. The V gene lost 9 bases and the J gene lost 1 base, with 13 bases spanning the gap. Here the CDR3 reads CASGRGRSYEQYF. CDR3 DNA: TGTGCCAGTGGCAGGGGAAGGTCCTACGAGCAGTACTTC.

The V and J genes are TRBV11-2 and TRBJ2-3, with 7 bases aligning to TRBD1. The CDR3 totals 16 residues. The germline V gene encodes CDR1 SGHAT and CDR2 FQNNGV. Trimming took 5 bases from V and 6 from J; bases not matched to a gene: 14. The CDR3 sequence is CASSRPLTGIRDTQYF. CDR3 bases: TGTGCCAGCAGCCGACCCTTGACAGGGATTCGGGATACGCAGTATTTT.

The CDR3 loop reads CASSKVSPGGGMDEQYF. In nucleotides, the CDR3 is TGTGCCAGCAGTAAAGTTTCACCCGGGGGTGGGATGGACGAGCAGTACTTC. The rearrangement links TRBV6-1 to TRBJ2-7, with D maybe TRBD2 (6 bases). The V and J ends lost 5 bases and 5 bases respectively, with 25 bases between them. Germline V gives CDR1 MNHNS, CDR2 SASEGT. The CDR3 spans 17 residues.

V usage is TRBV5-5 and J usage is TRBJ1-3; D unresolved. This CDR3 has 13 residues. The germline CDR1 and CDR2 sequences are SGHKS and YYEKEE (reference sequence). V gave up 2 bases and J gave up 6 bases, with 9 bases separating them. The CDR3: CASSLGSENTIYF. The CDR3 DNA reads as TGTGCCAGCAGCTTAGGGAGTGAAAACACCATATATTTT.

The chain recombines TRBV18 with TRBJ1-2; D unresolved. From germline, CDR1 is KGHSH and CDR2 LQKENI. V was cut by 3 bases and J by 2 bases, with 13 bases left in between. The CDR3 runs 15 residues. CDR3 sequence reads: CASSPTAELNYGYTF. The CDR3 DNA sequence: TGTGCCAGCTCACCTACAGCGGAACTCAACTATGGCTACACCTTC.

This clone has just one count. This chain connects TRBV10-3 to TRBJ1-6, with 7 bases fitting TRBD1. V dropped 6 bases and J dropped 8; count of bases not matched to a gene: 4. Per germline, CDR1 ENHRY and CDR2 SYGVKD. The CDR3 is 13 residues long. CDR3 nucleotides: TGTGCCATCAGAGGACAGGCTGATTCACCCCTCCACTTT. It is translated as CAIRGQADSPLHF.

The chain links TRBV27 to TRBJ2-2, with 8 bases identical to TRBD1. CDR3 size: 16 residues. The germline gives CDR1 MNHEY, CDR2 SMNVEV (reference sequence). V was clipped by 6 bases and J by 4 bases; unmatched bases: 10. DNA for the CDR3: TGTGCCAGCAGCGACGACAGGGGAAGGTTCACCGGGGAGCTGTTTTTT. Protein sequence: CASSDDRGRFTGELFF.

The chain's CDR3 is CASTSQGAGSHEQFF. The CDR3 nucleotides read TGTGCCAGCACCTCACAGGGGGCGGGCTCCCATGAGCAGTTCTTC. The chain joins TRBV5-4 to TRBJ2-1; TRBD1 agrees at 9 bases. CDR3 length equals 15 residues. V trimming: 6 bases; J trimming: 8 bases; junction bases outside the gene matches: 12. The V gene's germline CDR1 is SGHNT and CDR2 YYREEE (reference sequence).

This clone has a handful of counts. V and J are TRBV27 and TRBJ1-1; D ambiguous. The V gene's germline CDR1 is MNHEY and CDR2 SMNVEV (reference sequence). The CDR3 has 15 amino acids. V dropped 3 bases and J dropped 2 bases, with 13 bases sitting between them. CDR3 DNA sequence: TGTGCCAGCAGTTTGTCCCCCCTCTTAAACACTGAAGCTTTCTTT. This sequence encodes CASSLSPLLNTEAFF.

This sequence joins TRBV7-2 and TRBJ2-5; 11 bases agree with TRBD1. Germline CDR1 reads SGHTA; CDR2 reads FQGNSA. This CDR3 is built from 14 residues. The ends lost 5 bases at V and 4 bases at J; junction bases unmatched: 3. The DNA for the CDR3 is TGTGCCAGCAGCCAAGGGACAGGGGGAGAGACCCAGTACTTC. It codes for CASSQGTGGETQYF.

The V and J genes are TRBV27 and TRBJ2-2; TRBD1 is a possible D gene (6 bases). The CDR3 runs to 15 residues. Trimming took off 9 bases at V and 5 bases at J, with 19 bases between the two ends. Per germline, CDR1 MNHEY and CDR2 SMNVEV (reference sequence). CDR3 DNA sequence: TGTGCCAGAGGGAACAGGGCCCGACAGACCGGGGAGCTGTTTTTT. Amino acids: CARGNRARQTGELFF.

The CDR3 coding sequence is TGTGCCAGCAGTCTCGGGGGACCCACAGATACGCAGTATTTT. Residues: CASSLGGPTDTQYF. V gene TRBV6-5 combines with J gene TRBJ2-3, with a weak D call TRBD2 (6 bases). The CDR3 is 14 residues long. Per germline, CDR1 MNHEY and CDR2 SVGAGI. V was trimmed by 5 bases and J by 2 bases, leaving 11 bases between them.

The chain joins TRBV6-2 or TRBV6-3 to TRBJ2-7, with 10 bases fitting TRBD2. Looked up from germline, CDR1 is MNHEY and CDR2 is SVGEGT. After removal of 4 bases from V and 6 bases from J, the junction contained 18 bases not matched to a gene. The CDR3 loop spans 18 amino acids. Written as DNA, the CDR3 is TGTGCCAGCAGTTTCGGCCTATCCGTAGCGGGAGGTCCCAGCGAGCAGTACTTC. It specifies CASSFGLSVAGGPSEQYF.

About this clone itself: This same CDR3 is encoded by further DNA sequences in the sample. The chain carries TRBV6-6 and TRBJ1-3; a possible D gene is TRBD1 (5 bases). The CDR3 runs 15 residues. Germline CDR1 reads MNHNY; CDR2 reads SVGAGI (reference sequence). Trimming shortened V by 0 bases and J by 0 bases, and 6 bases separated the two germline ends. CDR3 residues: CASSYSGASGNTIYF. The CDR3 DNA reads TGTGCCAGCAGTTACTCAGGGGCCTCTGGAAACACCATATATTTT.

The chain links TRBV6-6 to TRBJ2-7; tentative D call: TRBD2 (5 bases). This CDR3 contains 13 residues. V lost 8 bases and J 4 bases, leaving 15 bases between the germline ends. Germline V CDR1 and CDR2: MNHNY, SVGAGI (reference sequence). CDR3 region: CASSVLAGYEQYF. In DNA, the CDR3 is TGTGCCAGCTCCGTTCTAGCTGGGTACGAGCAGTACTTC.

The rearrangement joins TRBV27 to TRBJ1-2; weak D call: TRBD1 (6 bases). V lost 5 bases, J lost 3 bases, and 16 bases lay in between. The CDR3 is 15 amino acids. Germline V lookup: CDR1 MNHEY, CDR2 SMNVEV (reference sequence). The CDR3 sequence is CASSLGRGGDYGYTF. CDR3 sequence (DNA): TGTGCCAGCAGTCTGGGGAGGGGGGGGGACTATGGCTACACCTTC.

The genes are TRBV7-2 and TRBJ2-7, with D possibly TRBD2 on 5 matching bases. Between the trimmed V and J ends, which lost 6 bases and 0 bases, there was a span of 12 bases. Looked up from germline, CDR1 is SGHTA and CDR2 is FQGNSA. The CDR3 length is 14 residues. CDR3 in amino acids: CASSRGWSSYEQYF. The CDR3 nucleotides are TGTGCCAGCAGTCGCGGGTGGAGCTCCTACGAGCAGTACTTC.

The gene calls are TRBV28 and TRBJ1-1, with D perhaps matching TRBD1 (5 bases). Germline assignment: CDR1 MDHEN and CDR2 SYDVKM. This CDR3 comprises 14 residues. Trimming removed 7 bases at V and 4 bases at J, with 16 bases between. The CDR3 reads CASTPQGVSTEAFF. The CDR3 DNA reads as TGTGCCAGCACCCCCCAAGGGGTAAGCACTGAAGCTTTCTTT.

The gene calls are TRBV7-2 and TRBJ2-7, with 9 bases identical to TRBD2. The CDR3 runs to 16 residues. Germline values: CDR1 SGHTA, CDR2 FQGNSA. J gave up 7 bases and V 5 bases, and 15 bases lay outside the gene matches. CDR3 amino acids: CASSLTPGLAQGEQYF. CDR3 bases: TGTGCCAGCAGCCTAACACCGGGACTAGCTCAGGGGGAGCAGTACTTC.

The rearrangement uses TRBV3-1 (or the pseudogene TRBV3-2) and TRBJ1-1, with D unresolved. V lost 0 bases and J 6 bases, leaving 8 bases between the germline ends. CDR1 is LGHDT and CDR2 is YNNKEL in the germline V gene (reference sequence). The CDR3 has 13 residues. In nucleotides, the CDR3 is TGTGCCAGCAGCCAAGACATAGCCTCTGAAGCTTTCTTT. As protein: CASSQDIASEAFF.

In its sample, this clone was seen once. This CDR3 reads CASSDYYNEQFF. The CDR3 DNA reads TGTGCCAGCAGTGACTATTACAATGAGCAGTTCTTC. The V gene is TRBV28, the J gene TRBJ2-1; weak D call: TRBD2 (5 bases). From germline, CDR1 is MDHEN and CDR2 SYDVKM. The CDR3 totals 12 residues. V gave up 5 bases and J gave up 4 bases, with 6 bases separating them.

Notes on this clone: This may stem from a read error, because a much larger clone lies one nucleotide away. The same CDR3 is also encoded by other DNA sequences in this sample. V usage is TRBV6-2 or TRBV6-3 and J usage is TRBJ2-7; 11 bases align to TRBD2. The CDR3 length is 14 residues. Germline values: CDR1 MNHEY, CDR2 SVGEGT. Trimming removed 3 bases from V and 3 bases from J; junction bases left unmatched: 1. The CDR3 nucleotides read TGTGCCAGCAGTTATGGGACTAGCGGCTACGAGCAGTACTTC. Protein sequence: CASSYGTSGYEQYF.

This sequence joins TRBV14 and TRBJ2-3, with a weak D call TRBD1 (5 bases). The CDR3 runs 17 residues. Trimming cost V 1 base and J 1 base, with 15 bases left between them. The germline V gene has CDR1 SGHDN and CDR2 FVKESK. The CDR3 DNA sequence: TGTGCCAGCAGCCAAGTTTTGCAGGGATCAGGCACAGATACGCAGTATTTT. Translated: CASSQVLQGSGTDTQYF.

The chain is built from TRBV4-1 and TRBJ2-7; 11 bases align to TRBD2. Germline V gene lookup returns CDR1 MGHRA and CDR2 YSYEKL. The CDR3 contains 16 residues. Trimming cost V 2 bases and J 3 bases; bases outside gene matches: 6. The DNA of the CDR3 is TGCGCCAGCAGCCAATCCTGGACTAGCGGGTTCTACGAGCAGTACTTC. Its translation: CASSQSWTSGFYEQYF.

This chain joins TRBV19 and TRBJ1-6, with D possibly matching TRBD1 (5 bases). Trimming took 6 bases from V and 7 from J, leaving 7 bases between them. Looked up from germline, CDR1 is LNHDA and CDR2 is SQIVND (reference sequence). The CDR3 covers 12 residues. The CDR3 bases are TGTGCCAGTAGACAGGCAAATTCACCCCTCCACTTT. As protein: CASRQANSPLHF.